The 12 T cell receptor beta chains below were found in one sample sequenced in a study of chemoradiotherapy in HPV16-positive cancers. Generated by immunoSEQ multiplex PCR, the TCRdb table keeps only in-frame clones and is missing some. Here the sample spans roughly 9,000 clones, 60% to 80% being singletons. Sample collection was performed from a patient who underwent chemoradiotherapy. The receptors were gathered from a human donor with HPV-associated anogenital cancer.

The chain carries TRBV28 and TRBJ1-1, with D possibly being TRBD1 (5 bases). The germline CDR1 and CDR2 sequences are MDHEN and SYDVKM. The CDR3 is made up of 15 amino acids. V was shortened by 8 bases and J by 5 bases, with 21 bases between the two germline ends. CDR3 bases: TGTGCCAGCTCGCAAGGCGGGGGGGTTAGAACTGAAGCTTTCTTT. Amino acids: CASSQGGGVRTEAFF.

The gene calls are TRBV4-1 and TRBJ2-7; 12 bases agree with TRBD2. V shed 2 bases, J shed 4 bases, and the junction held 6 bases outside the gene matches. The CDR3 sequence is 16 residues long. In germline, CDR1 is MGHRA, CDR2 YSYEKL. CDR3 loop: CASSQPLAGGHYEQYF. In DNA form, the CDR3 reads TGCGCCAGCAGCCAACCACTAGCGGGGGGCCATTACGAGCAGTACTTC.

This clone qualifies as large. The chain links TRBV5-1 to TRBJ2-5, with 7 bases lining up with TRBD1. The germline CDR1 and CDR2 sequences are SGHRS and YFSETQ. Trimming at V came to 4 bases and at J to 1 base, leaving 7 bases not matched to a gene. This CDR3 is 15 amino acids long. CDR3 DNA: TGCGCCAGCAGCCAGGTTGGACAGGCCCAAGAGACCCAGTACTTC. Amino acids: CASSQVGQAQETQYF.

This clone was seen a few times. The genes are TRBV7-6 and TRBJ2-5; perhaps D is TRBD1 or TRBD2 (5 bases each). The CDR3 has 16 residues. Germline V lookup: CDR1 SGHVS, CDR2 FNYEAQ. Trimming removed 4 bases from V and 5 bases from J, with 20 bases in between. In nucleotides, the CDR3 is TGTGCCAGCAGCTCCCGGGGCGTGGTGGGGGTCGAGACCCAGTACTTC. Translation gives CASSSRGVVGVETQYF.

This clone appeared a few times. The chain carries TRBV4-3 and TRBJ1-1; TRBD1 is a possible D gene (5 bases). Germline CDR1 reads LGHNA; CDR2 reads YSLEER. The CDR3 extends over 13 amino acids. Trimming cost V 0 bases and J 11 bases, with 13 bases left between them. CDR3 region: CASSQERQGGAFF. CDR3 DNA sequence: TGCGCCAGCAGCCAAGAGCGTCAGGGTGGGGCTTTCTTT.

The chain joins TRBV2 to TRBJ2-5, with D hard to call. The germline CDR1 and CDR2 sequences are SNHLY and FYNNEI. The CDR3 totals 13 residues. The V end lost 6 bases, the J end lost 1 base, and 9 bases lay between the germline ends. The CDR3 DNA is TGTGCCAGCAGACCAAACTCCCAAGAGACCCAGTACTTC. This encodes CASRPNSQETQYF.

The chain carries TRBV4-3 and TRBJ1-1, with 8 bases aligning to TRBD1. In germline, CDR1 is LGHNA, CDR2 YSLEER. This CDR3 contains 15 residues. Trimming at V came to 4 bases and at J to 3 bases, leaving 7 bases not matched to a gene. The CDR3 DNA reads as TGCGCCAGCAGCCCCCGGTACAGGGGGGACACTGAAGCTTTCTTT. Protein: CASSPRYRGDTEAFF.

The rearrangement links TRBV18 to TRBJ2-7, with D perhaps assigned TRBD1 or TRBD2 (7 bases each). The CDR3 is 13 residues long. The germline V gene encodes CDR1 KGHSH and CDR2 LQKENI. The V end lost 7 bases, the J end lost 4 bases, and 14 bases lay between the germline ends. The CDR3 sequence: CASFAGGGYEQYF. CDR3 coding DNA: TGTGCCAGCTTCGCAGGGGGAGGGTACGAGCAGTACTTC.

This chain links TRBV30 with TRBJ2-3; 8 nucleotides match TRBD1. This CDR3 comprises 15 residues. Looked up from germline, CDR1 is GTSNPN and CDR2 is SVGIG (reference sequence). Trimming cost V 4 bases and J 4 bases; bases outside gene matches: 10. This CDR3 reads CAWTAGRGQADTQYF. CDR3 DNA sequence: TGTGCCTGGACGGCGGGCAGGGGGCAGGCAGATACGCAGTATTTT.

The chain uses TRBV7-2 and TRBJ1-1; D is uncertain. V was cut by 1 base and J by 6 bases, with 9 bases left in between. This CDR3 is 13 amino acids long. Per the germline V gene, CDR1 is SGHTA and CDR2 is FQGNSA. CDR3 loop: CASSLGFVAEAFF. CDR3 in DNA: TGTGCCAGCAGCTTAGGCTTTGTAGCTGAAGCTTTCTTT. The full variable domain, its missing parts supplied by reference TRBV7-2 and TRBJ1-1, is GAGVSQSPSNKVTEKGKDVELRCDPISGHTALYWYRQSLGQGLEFLIYFQGNSAPDKSGLPSDRFSAERTGGSVSTLTIQRTQQEDSAVYLCASSLGFVAEAFFGQGTRLTVV.

The chain couples TRBV7-2 to TRBJ2-2; a possible D gene is TRBD2 (5 bases). The CDR3 has 13 residues. The ends were cut back, 5 bases at V and 7 bases at J, with 11 bases in the middle. Per germline, CDR1 SGHTA and CDR2 FQGNSA. CDR3 nucleotide sequence: TGTGCCAGCAGCGAACTAGGATACGGGGAGCTGTTTTTT. Amino acid sequence: CASSELGYGELFF.

The chain has TRBV5-1 and TRBJ2-1; no clear D. Trimming shortened V by 5 bases and J by 4 bases, and 16 bases separated the two germline ends. The CDR3 spans 15 residues. Germline V lookup: CDR1 SGHRS, CDR2 YFSETQ. The CDR3 here is CASRGGSGIYNEQFF. CDR3 in DNA: TGCGCCAGCAGAGGCGGCTCCGGAATTTACAATGAGCAGTTCTTC.